Each of the 25 T cell receptor beta chains below was sequenced from the same sample in a study of cytomegalovirus exposure and HLA in healthy donors. PCR employed 60 Vbeta and 13 Jbeta primers. Measured with immunoSEQ multiplex PCR; TCRdb has only the in-frame clones, and not every one. Among over 150,000 clones listed, roughly 75% were seen once. The sample taken for sequencing was PBMCs. Receptors originate from a male donor in good health and CMV-seronegative.

The V gene is TRBV10-3, the J gene TRBJ2-3, with 7 nucleotides matching TRBD1. Germline trimming cut 7 bases from V and 4 bases from J; bases unmatched to any gene: 5. In germline, CDR1 is ENHRY, CDR2 SYGVKD. The CDR3 consists of 13 residues. The CDR3 nucleotides are TGTGCCATCACCGGGACAGTAGCAGATACGCAGTATTTT. This encodes CAITGTVADTQYF.

V and J are TRBV30 and TRBJ2-6; no firm D call. In germline, CDR1 is GTSNPN, CDR2 SVGIG (reference sequence). CDR3 length: 16 amino acids. The V gene lost 1 base and the J gene lost 0 bases, with 10 bases spanning the gap. This chain's CDR3 is CAWSGNYRSGANVLTF. CDR3 nucleotides: TGTGCCTGGAGTGGTAACTATCGCTCTGGGGCCAACGTCCTGACTTTC. Variable domain in full (rest from reference TRBV30 and TRBJ2-6): SQTIHQWPATLVQPVGSPLSLECTVEGTSNPNLYWYRQAAGRGLQLLFYSVGIGQISSEVPQNLSASRPQDRQFILSSKKLLLSDSGFYLCAWSGNYRSGANVLTFGAGSRLTVL.

The rearrangement links TRBV4-2 to TRBJ2-7; the match to TRBD2 covers 13 bases. V lost 1 base and J lost 3; bases outside the gene matches: 0. Germline V gene sequence: CDR1 LGHNA, CDR2 YNFKEQ. This CDR3 is 15 amino acids long. The CDR3 sequence is CASSQGLAGGYEQYF. The CDR3 coding sequence is TGTGCCAGCAGCCAAGGACTAGCGGGAGGCTACGAGCAGTACTTC.

This clone was seen once. This rearrangement joins TRBV5-1 to TRBJ2-5, with TRBD2 identical over 7 bases. The germline CDR1 and CDR2 sequences are SGHRS and YFSETQ. V trimming: 4 bases; J trimming: 3 bases; junction bases outside the gene matches: 9. The CDR3 is made up of 15 amino acids. Written as DNA, the CDR3 is TGCGCCAGCAGCCTCTCGGGAGGACCCGAAGAGACCCAGTACTTC. Translated: CASSLSGGPEETQYF.

This rearrangement joins TRBV18 to TRBJ1-2, with TRBD1 identical over 7 bases. This CDR3 comprises 15 residues. The germline V gene encodes CDR1 KGHSH and CDR2 LQKENI. The V and J ends lost 4 bases and 4 bases, in that order; junction bases with no gene match: 9. CDR3 residues: CASSLDRAAAYGYTF. CDR3 in DNA: TGTGCCAGCTCACTCGACAGGGCGGCCGCCTATGGCTACACCTTC. The whole variable domain, filled in from reference TRBV18 and TRBJ1-2, reads NAGVMQNPRHLVRRRGQEARLRCSPMKGHSHVYWYRQLPEEGLKFMVYLQKENIIDESGMPKERFSAEFPKEGPSILRIQQVVRGDSAAYFCASSLDRAAAYGYTFGSGTRLTVV.

The chain carries TRBV6-6 and TRBJ2-7; no clear D gene. Germline V lookup: CDR1 MNHNY, CDR2 SVGAGI (reference sequence). The length of the CDR3 is 14 residues. The V end was cut by 6 bases, the J end by 3 bases, with 15 bases between. CDR3 DNA: TGTGCCAGCAGCCGCGACTCCCGAGGCTACGAGCAGTACTTC. Its translation: CASSRDSRGYEQYF.

This clone has only a few counts. The rearrangement links TRBV19 to TRBJ2-7; maybe TRBD2 (6 bases). V lost 3 bases to trimming and J lost 1 base, with 16 bases between them. Germline V gene data show CDR1 as LNHDA and CDR2 as SQIVND (reference sequence). The CDR3 extends over 16 amino acids. CDR3 DNA: TGTGCCAGTAGTATCCCTGCGGGGCGCGGGTCCTACGAGCAGTACTTC. Its translation is CASSIPAGRGSYEQYF.

The chain uses TRBV19 and TRBJ2-2, with D perhaps TRBD1 (5 bases). The germline V gene has CDR1 LNHDA and CDR2 SQIVND (reference sequence). The length of the CDR3 is 15 residues. Between the trimmed V and J ends, which lost 6 bases and 3 bases, there was a span of 14 bases. The chain's CDR3 is CASSSLTGYTGELFF. In DNA, the CDR3 is TGTGCCAGTAGCAGTCTCACAGGCTACACCGGGGAGCTGTTTTTT.

This rearrangement joins TRBV12-5 to TRBJ2-3; TRBD2 matches 12 bases. CDR1 is LGHNT, CDR2 FRNRAP, per germline. V lost 1 base to trimming and J lost 3 bases; unmatched junction nucleotides: 5. The CDR3 consists of 17 residues. The CDR3 region is CASGLGKTSGGTDTQYF. DNA for the CDR3: TGTGCTAGTGGTTTGGGCAAGACTAGCGGGGGTACAGATACGCAGTATTTT. Together with reference TRBV12-5 and TRBJ2-3, the CDR3 gives the full variable domain: DARVTQTPRHKVTEMGQEVTMRCQPILGHNTVFWYRQTMMQGLELLAYFRNRAPLDDSGMPKDRFSAEMPDATLATLKIQPSEPRDSAVYFCASGLGKTSGGTDTQYFGPGTRLTVL.

The chain employs TRBV5-8 and TRBJ1-6; D is perhaps TRBD1 (6 bases). The germline V gene has CDR1 SGHTS and CDR2 YDEGEE. V lost 1 base and J lost 9, with 17 bases in between. The CDR3 spans 16 residues. CDR3 sequence: CASSLKRQAGSSPLHF. The CDR3 nucleotides are TGTGCCAGCAGCTTGAAGCGACAGGCTGGAAGTTCACCCCTCCACTTT. Complete variable domain (other parts from reference TRBV5-8 and TRBJ1-6): EAGVTQSPTHLIKTRGQQATLRCSPISGHTSVYWYQQALGLGLQFLLWYDEGEERNRGNFPPRFSGRQFPNYSSELNVNALELEDSALYLCASSLKRQAGSSPLHFGNGTRLTVT.

The chain employs TRBV27 and TRBJ2-1; TRBD1 matches at 9 bases. Germline CDR1 MNHEY, CDR2 SMNVEV (reference sequence). The ends lost 8 bases at V and 5 bases at J; junction bases unmatched: 7. This CDR3 is 14 amino acids long. CDR3 sequence reads: CASETGTGNNEQFF. In DNA, the CDR3 is TGTGCCAGCGAGACCGGGACAGGGAACAATGAGCAGTTCTTC.

In DNA, the CDR3 is TGTGCTAGTGGTCCGCGGGGGGGACTGTACAATGAGCAGTTCTTC. It codes for CASGPRGGLYNEQFF. The V and J genes are TRBV12-5 and TRBJ2-1; 9 bases agree with TRBD2. From germline, CDR1 is LGHNT and CDR2 FRNRAP. The CDR3 loop spans 15 amino acids. After removal of 5 bases from V and 4 bases from J, the junction contained 6 bases not matched to a gene.

This clone came up many times. The rearrangement uses TRBV7-9 and TRBJ2-2; TRBD2 matches 7 bases. Germline trimming cut 5 bases from V and 4 bases from J; bases unmatched to any gene: 10. The CDR3 length is 16 residues. CDR1 and CDR2 from the germline V gene are SEHNR and FQNEAQ (reference sequence). CDR3 in amino acids: CASSHSTSVSTGELFF. Here the CDR3 DNA reads TGTGCCAGCAGCCACAGTACTAGCGTGAGCACCGGGGAGCTGTTTTTT.

This chain joins TRBV6-1 and TRBJ2-3; a weak D match, TRBD1 (5 bases). Per germline, CDR1 MNHNS and CDR2 SASEGT. The CDR3 totals 14 residues. V shed 0 bases and J shed 1 base, with 5 bases lying between them. This CDR3 reads CASSEAGRTDTQYF. The CDR3 nucleotides are TGTGCCAGCAGTGAAGCGGGGCGCACAGATACGCAGTATTTT.

The chain uses TRBV6-6 and TRBJ2-1; 9 positions agree with TRBD1. J lost 6 bases, V lost 6 bases, and 9 bases had no gene match. The CDR3 covers 15 residues. CDR1 and CDR2 (germline): MNHNY, SVGAGI (reference sequence). CDR3 residues: CASRPPGTGSNEQFF. DNA for the CDR3: TGTGCCAGCAGACCCCCCGGGACAGGGAGCAATGAGCAGTTCTTC.

This sequence joins TRBV6-6 and TRBJ2-2; the match to TRBD1 covers 9 bases. The germline V gene has CDR1 MNHNY and CDR2 SVGAGI (reference sequence). This CDR3 has 16 residues. Losses at the gene ends were 6 bases for V and 1 base for J; bases not matched to a gene: 6. CDR3 in amino acids: CASSHPGQGNTGELFF. The CDR3 region has the DNA TGTGCCAGCAGCCACCCGGGACAGGGGAACACCGGGGAGCTGTTTTTT.

This chain links TRBV29-1 with TRBJ2-7, with 9 bases aligning to TRBD1. The length of the CDR3 is 14 residues. Trimming took 2 bases from V and 4 from J; bases not matched to a gene: 6. CDR1 SQVTM and CDR2 ANQGSEA come from the germline V gene. CDR3 sequence reads: CSVEPGTGSYEQYF. CDR3 coding DNA: TGCAGCGTTGAACCCGGGACAGGGTCGTACGAGCAGTACTTC.

The rearrangement links TRBV15 to TRBJ2-5; 7 nucleotides line up with TRBD2. The germline V gene has CDR1 LNHNV and CDR2 YYDKDF (reference sequence). The CDR3 covers 15 residues. V dropped 0 bases and J dropped 4; count of bases not matched to a gene: 5. The CDR3 sequence: CATSREAGGRETQYF. CDR3 DNA sequence: TGTGCCACCAGCAGAGAGGCTGGCGGGAGAGAGACCCAGTACTTC.

V and J are TRBV4-1 and TRBJ2-7, with TRBD1 identical over 9 bases. The ends lost 1 base at V and 5 bases at J; junction bases unmatched: 6. Germline CDR1 MGHRA, CDR2 YSYEKL. The length of the CDR3 is 15 residues. The CDR3 DNA is TGCGCCAGCAGCCAAGTCCCCGGGACAGGGAACGAGCAGTACTTC. This translates into CASSQVPGTGNEQYF.

The rearrangement links TRBV19 to TRBJ2-7; 9 nucleotides align to TRBD2. J was trimmed by 5 bases and V by 3 bases; bases with no gene match: 8. The germline CDR1 and CDR2 sequences are LNHDA and SQIVND (reference sequence). This CDR3 has 15 amino acids. The DNA of the CDR3 is TGTGCCAGTAGTATCGGGCTAGCGGGGTCGGACGAGCAGTACTTC. Protein product: CASSIGLAGSDEQYF. Looking up the rest from reference TRBV19 and TRBJ2-7 gives the full variable domain: DGGITQSPKYLFRKEGQNVTLSCEQNLNHDAMYWYRQDPGQGLRLIYYSQIVNDFQKGDIAEGYSVSREKKESFPLTVTSAQKNPTAFYLCASSIGLAGSDEQYFGPGTRLTVT.

The count of this clone is one. This rearrangement joins TRBV7-2 to TRBJ1-3; TRBD1 matches 7 bases. The V gene end was trimmed by 0 bases and the J gene end by 1 base; junction bases not matched to a gene: 3. CDR1 is SGHTA and CDR2 is FQGNSA in the germline V gene. The CDR3 loop spans 16 amino acids. CDR3 DNA: TGTGCCAGCAGCTTAGCGGGGACAGATTCTGGAAACACCATATATTTT. This codes for CASSLAGTDSGNTIYF.

The chain has TRBV7-6 and TRBJ2-5; TRBD1 matches at 9 bases. CDR3 length: 15 amino acids. Trimming at V came to 0 bases and at J to 2 bases, leaving 1 base not matched to a gene. The germline V gene encodes CDR1 SGHVS and CDR2 FNYEAQ. The CDR3 nucleotides read TGTGCCAGCAGCTTAGCGGGGACAGGGCAAGAGACCCAGTACTTC. Translating it yields CASSLAGTGQETQYF.

The V gene is TRBV7-2, the J gene TRBJ2-7; TRBD1 might be the D (5 bases). The CDR3 consists of 12 residues. Trimming cost V 3 bases and J 7 bases, with 10 bases left between them. The germline V gene has CDR1 SGHTA and CDR2 FQGNSA. CDR3 sequence: CASSFSGWEQYF. The CDR3 DNA reads TGTGCCAGCAGCTTTTCAGGGTGGGAGCAGTACTTC.

The rearrangement links TRBV9 to TRBJ2-1; 10 bases fit TRBD2. This CDR3 is 15 amino acids long. Looked up from germline, CDR1 is SGDLS and CDR2 is YYNGEE. The J segment lost 2 bases and the V segment lost 4 bases, leaving 3 bases of the junction unmatched. The CDR3 spells CASSFSGGTYNEQFF. DNA for the CDR3: TGTGCCAGCAGCTTTAGCGGGGGGACCTACAATGAGCAGTTCTTC.

This sequence joins TRBV5-1 and TRBJ1-5; 9 bases map to TRBD1. This CDR3 has 15 amino acids. Germline-derived CDR1 and CDR2 are SGHRS and YFSETQ. V dropped 1 base and J dropped 7; count of bases not matched to a gene: 6. CDR3 bases: TGCGCCAGCAGCTTGACGGGACAGGGAGAACAGCCCCAGCATTTT. Its translation is CASSLTGQGEQPQHF.